This TCR beta chain was recovered during a study of T cells and Merkel cell carcinoma outcomes. Study outcomes and limitations: In Merkel cell carcinoma, repertoire and T-cell density reportedly predicted outcomes.

Trimming pared 4 bases from V and 2 bases from J, leaving 14 bases between. Per the germline V gene, CDR1 is SGHAT and CDR2 is FQDESV (reference sequence). The CDR3 runs 15 residues. This clone was detected once. Its antigen is as yet unknown. Method: immunoSEQ multiplex PCR; TCRdb's copy keeps in-frame clones and lacks some. This sample carries about 1,400 clones, over 85% of them seen once, and the ten largest clones take over 9%. This receptor was identified in a human donor with Merkel cell carcinoma. The sequencing sample was made of tumor tissue from Merkel cell carcinoma. This chain joins TRBV11-1 and TRBJ2-5, with a tentative D call TRBD1 (6 bases). The CDR3 DNA sequence: TGTGCCAGCAGCTCTCGGGGACAAACACAAGAGACCCAGTACTTC. Translated: CASSSRGQTQETQYF.